Below, 4 T cell receptor beta chains from the same sample are listed, as sequenced in a study of human T cells and chemical hapten exposure. MiXCR, applied by TCRdb to the RACE reads, yields one record per CDR3 protein. Of about 46,000 distinct CDR3 sequences listed, 3.5% to 4.5% were seen once; the top ten hold about 1.5%. Documented time point: healthy volunteer bleed at 2 weeks. Total RNA was isolated from unfractionated whole blood. The sequenced sample consisted of whole blood. All receptors derive from a female donor in good health. Some clones in this sample may be carry-over from other donors' samples.

This clonotype was recorded at least ten times. The chain joins TRBV5-5 to TRBJ2-3; 8 bases align to TRBD1. The CDR3 has 16 residues. V shed 3 bases and J 7 bases; nucleotides not matched to a gene: 13. CDR1 and CDR2 (germline): SGHKS, YYEKEE (reference sequence). The CDR3 loop reads CASSSVWTGLRNTQYF. CDR3 nucleotide sequence: TGTGCCAGCAGCTCGGTATGGACAGGGTTGAGAAATACGCAGTATTTT.

This clonotype was seen many times. The chain links TRBV20-1 to TRBJ1-2; D is uncertain. The CDR3 loop spans 15 amino acids. Trimming took 4 bases from V and 4 from J, leaving 19 bases between them. Germline CDR1 reads DFQATT; CDR2 reads SNEGSKA (reference sequence). This chain's CDR3 is CSANPLQYGFYGYTF. The CDR3 DNA reads TGCAGTGCTAACCCCCTCCAGTACGGGTTCTATGGCTACACCTTC.

This clonotype was seen repeatedly, ten times or more. CDR3 protein: CASSLGGLDTQYF. DNA of the CDR3: TGCGCCAGCAGCTTAGGGGGACTAGATACGCAGTATTTT. The chain has TRBV5-1 and TRBJ2-3; tentatively, D is TRBD1 or TRBD2 (6 bases each). From germline, CDR1 is SGHRS and CDR2 YFSETQ. This CDR3 is 13 amino acids long. The V gene lost 2 bases and the J gene lost 5 bases, with 9 bases spanning the gap.

In this sample, this clonotype turned up many times. The chain carries TRBV28 and TRBJ2-7; 7 nucleotides align to TRBD1. Trimming cost V 5 bases and J 3 bases; bases outside gene matches: 10. This CDR3 is 15 amino acids long. CDR1 is MDHEN and CDR2 is SYDVKM in the germline V gene. The CDR3 coding sequence is TGTGCCAGCAGTCCCCGACAGGGACCCCACTACGAGCAGTACTTC. Protein: CASSPRQGPHYEQYF.